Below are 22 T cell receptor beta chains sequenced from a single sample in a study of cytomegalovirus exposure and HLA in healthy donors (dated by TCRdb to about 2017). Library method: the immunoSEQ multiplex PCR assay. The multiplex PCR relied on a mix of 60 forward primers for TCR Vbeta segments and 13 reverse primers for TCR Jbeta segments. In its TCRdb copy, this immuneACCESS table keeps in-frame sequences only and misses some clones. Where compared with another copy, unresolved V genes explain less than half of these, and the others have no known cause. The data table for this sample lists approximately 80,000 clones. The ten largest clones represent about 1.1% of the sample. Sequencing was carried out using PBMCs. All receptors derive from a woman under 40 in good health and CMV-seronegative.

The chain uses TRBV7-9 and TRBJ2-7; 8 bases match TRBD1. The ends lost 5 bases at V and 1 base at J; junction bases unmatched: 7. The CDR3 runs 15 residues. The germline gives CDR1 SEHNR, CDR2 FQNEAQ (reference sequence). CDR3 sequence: CASSPRDRWSYEQYF. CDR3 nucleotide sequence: TGTGCCAGCAGCCCCCGGGACAGGTGGTCCTACGAGCAGTACTTC.

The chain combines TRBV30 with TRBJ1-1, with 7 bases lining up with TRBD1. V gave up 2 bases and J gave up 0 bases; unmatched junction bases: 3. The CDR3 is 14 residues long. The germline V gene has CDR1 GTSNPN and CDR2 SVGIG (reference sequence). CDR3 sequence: CAWSPGQVNTEAFF. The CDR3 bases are TGTGCCTGGAGTCCCGGACAGGTGAACACTGAAGCTTTCTTT.

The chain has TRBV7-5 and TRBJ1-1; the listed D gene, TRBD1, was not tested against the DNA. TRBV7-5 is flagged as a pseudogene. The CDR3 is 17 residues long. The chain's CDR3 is CARSLARRHRMNTEAFF. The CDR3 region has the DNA TGTGCCAGAAGCTTAGCTCGACGACACAGAATGAACACTGAAGCTTTCTTT.

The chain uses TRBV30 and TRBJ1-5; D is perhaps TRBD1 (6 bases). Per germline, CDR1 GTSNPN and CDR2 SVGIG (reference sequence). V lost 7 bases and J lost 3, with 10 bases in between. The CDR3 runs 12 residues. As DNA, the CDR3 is TGTGCCTTTGGACAGTCCAATCAGCCCCAGCATTTT. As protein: CAFGQSNQPQHF.

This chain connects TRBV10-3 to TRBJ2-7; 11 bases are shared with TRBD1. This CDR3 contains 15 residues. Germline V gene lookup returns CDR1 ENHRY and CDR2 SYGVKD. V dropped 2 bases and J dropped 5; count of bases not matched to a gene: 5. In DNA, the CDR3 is TGTGCCATCAGTGAGGGACAGGGGGCCTTAAACGAGCAGTACTTC. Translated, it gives CAISEGQGALNEQYF.

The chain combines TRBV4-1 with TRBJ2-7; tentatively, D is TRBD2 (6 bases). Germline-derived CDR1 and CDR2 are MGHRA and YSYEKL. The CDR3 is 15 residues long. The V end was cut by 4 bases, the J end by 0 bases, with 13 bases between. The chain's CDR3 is CASSPGGSGSYEQYF. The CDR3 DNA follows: TGCGCCAGCAGCCCCGGAGGTAGCGGCTCCTACGAGCAGTACTTC.

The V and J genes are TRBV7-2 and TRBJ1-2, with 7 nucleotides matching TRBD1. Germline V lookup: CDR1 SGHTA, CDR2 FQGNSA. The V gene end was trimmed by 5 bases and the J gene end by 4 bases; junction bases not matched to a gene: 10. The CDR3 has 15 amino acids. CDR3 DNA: TGTGCCAGCAGCCGGGGACAGTCCAGAGGCTATGGCTACACCTTC. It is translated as CASSRGQSRGYGYTF.

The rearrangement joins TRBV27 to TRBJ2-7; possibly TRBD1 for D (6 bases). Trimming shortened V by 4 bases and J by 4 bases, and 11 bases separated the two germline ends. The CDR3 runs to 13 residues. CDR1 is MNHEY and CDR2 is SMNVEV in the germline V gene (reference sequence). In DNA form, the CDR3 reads TGTGCCAGCAGTTCACAGGGTGGGTACGAGCAGTACTTC. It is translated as CASSSQGGYEQYF.

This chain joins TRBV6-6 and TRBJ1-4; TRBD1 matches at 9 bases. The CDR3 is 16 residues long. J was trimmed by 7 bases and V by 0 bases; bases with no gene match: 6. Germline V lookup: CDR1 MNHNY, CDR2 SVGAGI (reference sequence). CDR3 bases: TGTGCCAGCAGTTACTCGACCGGGACAGGGCCTGAAAAACTGTTTTTT. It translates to CASSYSTGTGPEKLFF.

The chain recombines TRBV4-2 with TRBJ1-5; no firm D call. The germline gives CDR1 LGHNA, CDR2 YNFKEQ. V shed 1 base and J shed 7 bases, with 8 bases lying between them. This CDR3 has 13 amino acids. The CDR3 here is CASSQGADQPQHF. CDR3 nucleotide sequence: TGTGCCAGCAGCCAAGGGGCAGACCAGCCCCAGCATTTT.

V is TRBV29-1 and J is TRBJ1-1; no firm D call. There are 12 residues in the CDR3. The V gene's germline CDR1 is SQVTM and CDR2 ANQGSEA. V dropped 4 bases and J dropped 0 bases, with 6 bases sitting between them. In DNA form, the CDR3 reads TGCAGCGTTGTGCAGATGAACACTGAAGCTTTCTTT. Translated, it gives CSVVQMNTEAFF.

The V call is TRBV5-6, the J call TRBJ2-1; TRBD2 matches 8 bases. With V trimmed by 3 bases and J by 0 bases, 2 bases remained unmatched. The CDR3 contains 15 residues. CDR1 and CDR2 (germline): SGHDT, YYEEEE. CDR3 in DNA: TGTGCCAGCAGCTCGGGGGGGAGCTCCTACAATGAGCAGTTCTTC. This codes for CASSSGGSSYNEQFF.

The CDR3 bases are TGTGCCTGGAGTGCCCGCCGGGTCCACGAGCAGTACTTC. The encoded protein is CAWSARRVHEQYF. V is TRBV30 and J is TRBJ2-7; D call uncertain. Germline V CDR1 and CDR2: GTSNPN, SVGIG (reference sequence). The CDR3 spans 13 residues. V lost 1 base, J lost 5 bases, and 12 bases lay in between.

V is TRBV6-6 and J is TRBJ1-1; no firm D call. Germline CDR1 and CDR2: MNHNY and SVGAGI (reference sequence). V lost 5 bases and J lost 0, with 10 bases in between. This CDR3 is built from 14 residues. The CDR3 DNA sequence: TGTGCCAGCAGTCCGTCCCAGATGAACACTGAAGCTTTCTTT. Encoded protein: CASSPSQMNTEAFF.

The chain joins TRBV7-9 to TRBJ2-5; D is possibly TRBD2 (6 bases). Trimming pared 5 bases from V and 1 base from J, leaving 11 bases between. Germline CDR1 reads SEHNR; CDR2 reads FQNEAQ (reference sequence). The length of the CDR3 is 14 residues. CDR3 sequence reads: CASSARGLQETQYF. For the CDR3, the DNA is TGTGCCAGCAGCGCCCGGGGACTCCAAGAGACCCAGTACTTC.

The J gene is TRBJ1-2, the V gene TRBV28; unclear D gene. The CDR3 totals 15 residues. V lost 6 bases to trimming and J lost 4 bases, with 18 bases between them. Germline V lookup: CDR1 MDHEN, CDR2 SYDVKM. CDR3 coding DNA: TGTGCCAGCAGCCCCAGTGGGCGAAGTATCTATGGCTACACCTTC. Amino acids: CASSPSGRSIYGYTF.

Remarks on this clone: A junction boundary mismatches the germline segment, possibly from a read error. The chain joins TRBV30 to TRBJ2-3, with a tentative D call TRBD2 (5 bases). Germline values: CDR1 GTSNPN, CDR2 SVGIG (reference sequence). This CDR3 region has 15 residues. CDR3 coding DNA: TGTGCCGGGAGTGTACGTGGCGGTAACACAGATACGCAGTATTTT. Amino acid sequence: CAGSVRGGNTDTQYF. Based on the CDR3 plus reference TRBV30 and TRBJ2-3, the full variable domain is SQTIHQWPATLVQPVGSPLSLECTVEGTSNPNLYWYRQAAGRGLQLLFYSVGIGQISSEVPQNLSASRPQDRQFILSSKKLLLSDSGFYLCAGSVRGGNTDTQYFGPGTRLTVL.

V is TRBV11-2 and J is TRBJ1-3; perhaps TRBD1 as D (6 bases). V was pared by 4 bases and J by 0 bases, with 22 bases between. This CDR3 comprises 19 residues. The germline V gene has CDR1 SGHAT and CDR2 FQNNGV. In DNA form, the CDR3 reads TGTGCCAGCAGCTACGGCCCCCTACAGGGAGTCAGCTCTGGAAACACCATATATTTT. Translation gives CASSYGPLQGVSSGNTIYF.

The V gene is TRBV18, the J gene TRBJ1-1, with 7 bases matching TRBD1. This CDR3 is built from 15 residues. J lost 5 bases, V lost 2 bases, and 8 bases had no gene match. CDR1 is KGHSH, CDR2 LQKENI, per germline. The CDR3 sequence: CASSPKLTGLTEAFF. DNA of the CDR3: TGTGCCAGCTCACCAAAATTGACAGGGCTGACTGAAGCTTTCTTT.

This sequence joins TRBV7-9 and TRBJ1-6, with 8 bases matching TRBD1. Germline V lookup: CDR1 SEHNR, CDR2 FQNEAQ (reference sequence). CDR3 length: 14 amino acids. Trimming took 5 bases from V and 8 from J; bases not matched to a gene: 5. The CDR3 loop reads CASSRQGKDSPLHF. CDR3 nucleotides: TGTGCCAGCAGCCGACAGGGGAAGGATTCACCCCTCCACTTT.

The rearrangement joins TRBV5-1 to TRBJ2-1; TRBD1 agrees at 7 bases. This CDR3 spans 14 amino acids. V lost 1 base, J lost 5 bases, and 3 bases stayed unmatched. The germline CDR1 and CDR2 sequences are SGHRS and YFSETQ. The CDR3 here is CASSLSRGNNEQFF. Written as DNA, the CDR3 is TGCGCCAGCAGCTTGAGCAGGGGGAACAATGAGCAGTTCTTC. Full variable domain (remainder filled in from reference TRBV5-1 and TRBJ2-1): KAGVTQTPRYLIKTRGQQVTLSCSPISGHRSVSWYQQTPGQGLQFLFEYFSETQRNKGNFPGRFSGRQFSNSRSEMNVSTLELGDSALYLCASSLSRGNNEQFFGPGTRLTVL.

CDR3: CASSDLGGGRGGYTF. The CDR3 region has the DNA TGTGCCAGCAGTGATTTGGGTGGGGGCAGGGGGGGCTACACCTTC. The chain couples TRBV6-1 to TRBJ1-2, with 7 bases matching TRBD1. This CDR3 comprises 15 residues. The germline gives CDR1 MNHNS, CDR2 SASEGT. With V trimmed by 3 bases and J by 8 bases, 12 bases remained unmatched.